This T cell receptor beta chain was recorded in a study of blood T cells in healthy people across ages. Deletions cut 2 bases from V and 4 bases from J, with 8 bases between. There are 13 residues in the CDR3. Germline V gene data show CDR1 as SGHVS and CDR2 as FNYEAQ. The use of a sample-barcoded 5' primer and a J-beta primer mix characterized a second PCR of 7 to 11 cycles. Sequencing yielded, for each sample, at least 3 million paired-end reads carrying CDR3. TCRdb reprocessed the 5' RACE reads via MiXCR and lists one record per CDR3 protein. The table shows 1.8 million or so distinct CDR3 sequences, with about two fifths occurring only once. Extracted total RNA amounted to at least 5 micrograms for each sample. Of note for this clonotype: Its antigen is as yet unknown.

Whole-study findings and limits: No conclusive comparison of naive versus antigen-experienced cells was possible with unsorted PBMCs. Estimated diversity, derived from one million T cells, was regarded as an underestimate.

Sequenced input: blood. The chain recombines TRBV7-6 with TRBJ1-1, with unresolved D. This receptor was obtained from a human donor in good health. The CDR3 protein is CASSLIGSTEAFF. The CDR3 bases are TGTGCCAGCAGCTTAATCGGCAGCACTGAAGCTTTCTTT.